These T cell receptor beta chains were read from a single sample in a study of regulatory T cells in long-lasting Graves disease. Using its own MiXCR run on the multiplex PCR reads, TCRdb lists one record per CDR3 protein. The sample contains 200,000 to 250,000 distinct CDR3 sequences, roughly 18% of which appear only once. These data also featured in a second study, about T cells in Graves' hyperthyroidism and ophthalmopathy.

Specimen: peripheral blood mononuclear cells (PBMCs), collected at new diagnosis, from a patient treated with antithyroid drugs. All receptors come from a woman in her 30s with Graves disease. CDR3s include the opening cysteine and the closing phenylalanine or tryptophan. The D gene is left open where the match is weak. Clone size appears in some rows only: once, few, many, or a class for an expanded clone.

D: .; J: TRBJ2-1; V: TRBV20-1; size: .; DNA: TGCAGTGCTAGGGTCAGGGCAGCGGCCAATGAGCAGTTCTTC; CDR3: CSARVRAAANEQFF
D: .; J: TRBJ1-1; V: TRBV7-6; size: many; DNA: TGTGCCAGCAGCTTATATCAGACGAACACTGAAGCTTTCTTT; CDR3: CASSLYQTNTEAFF
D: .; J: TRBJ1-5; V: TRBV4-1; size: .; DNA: TGCGCCAGCAGCCAAGATAGGAATGGCAATCAGCCCCAGCATTTT; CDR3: CASSQDRNGNQPQHF
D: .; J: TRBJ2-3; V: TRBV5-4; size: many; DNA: TGTGCCAGCACCCGAGCGGTAGCGGGCACAGATACGCAGTATTTT; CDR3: CASTRAVAGTDTQYF
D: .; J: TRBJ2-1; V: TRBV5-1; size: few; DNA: TGCGCCAGCAGCCCGCCGGAAAGGGGAGGTCGCAATGAGCAGTTCTTC; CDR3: CASSPPERGGRNEQFF
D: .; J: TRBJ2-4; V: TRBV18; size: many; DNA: TGTGCCAGCTCACCAGGACCCACAGGGTTTTGGATTCAGTACTTC; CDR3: CASSPGPTGFWIQYF
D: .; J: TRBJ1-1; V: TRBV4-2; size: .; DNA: TGTGCCAGCAGCCAAGAGGACCGGACAGTGAACACTGAAGCTTTCTTT; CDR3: CASSQEDRTVNTEAFF
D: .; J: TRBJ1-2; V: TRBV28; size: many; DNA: TGTGCCAGCAGTTCCGACAGACATGGCTACACCTTC; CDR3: CASSSDRHGYTF
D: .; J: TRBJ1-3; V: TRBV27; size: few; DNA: TGTGCCAGCAGGCCCCTTATAAACGGAAACACCATATATTTT; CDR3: CASRPLINGNTIYF
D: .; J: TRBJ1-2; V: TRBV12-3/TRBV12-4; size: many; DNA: TGTGCCAGCAGTTCAAGGGGTGGCACCTCTAACTATGGCTACACCTTC; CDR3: CASSSRGGTSNYGYTF
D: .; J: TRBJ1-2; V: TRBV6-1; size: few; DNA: TGTGCCAGCACTGGGGATGACTATGGCTACACCTTC; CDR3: CASTGDDYGYTF
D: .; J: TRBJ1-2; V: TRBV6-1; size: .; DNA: TGTGCCAGCAGTGAAGGGACGTCCGGCTACACCTTC; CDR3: CASSEGTSGYTF
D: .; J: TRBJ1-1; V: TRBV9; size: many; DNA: TGTGCCAGCAGCACCGGTTGGACAACTGAAGCTTTCTTT; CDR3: CASSTGWTTEAFF